Following are 25 T cell receptor beta chains from one sample sequenced in a study of cytomegalovirus exposure and HLA in healthy donors. 13 Jbeta primers and 60 Vbeta primers were used for the PCR. Clones were sequenced by immunoSEQ multiplex PCR, and TCRdb holds only the in-frame ones, with some missing. The top ten clones hold 0.22% of a sample with more than 200,000 clones, more than 60% of them seen once. Sequenced: PBMCs. The receptors come from a girl aged 2 to 10 in good health and CMV-seronegative.

The chain carries TRBV18 and TRBJ2-1; 9 bases agree with TRBD2. CDR1 is KGHSH and CDR2 is LQKENI in the germline V gene. The CDR3 contains 19 residues. V was pared by 2 bases and J by 6 bases, with 17 bases of the junction left unmatched. CDR3 in amino acids: CASSPIISRGGAAINEQFF. CDR3 nucleotides: TGTGCCAGCTCACCAATTATAAGTCGCGGGGGGGCCGCCATCAATGAGCAGTTCTTC.

This clone was seen only a few times. The chain is built from TRBV6-1 and TRBJ1-2; D possibly corresponds to TRBD1 (5 bases). The CDR3 has 15 residues. V was pared by 7 bases and J by 6 bases, with 21 bases between. Germline V gene lookup returns CDR1 MNHNS and CDR2 SASEGT. The DNA for the CDR3 is TGTGCCAGCACCCGGGGGTTTGATTTGCCCAATGGCTACACCTTC. This encodes CASTRGFDLPNGYTF.

This chain joins TRBV4-2 and TRBJ1-2; 7 nucleotides agree with TRBD1. J lost 5 bases, V lost 2 bases, and 8 bases had no gene match. This CDR3 has 15 amino acids. Per the germline V gene, CDR1 is LGHNA and CDR2 is YNFKEQ. The CDR3 protein is CASSQSDRSSYGYTF. Here the CDR3 DNA reads TGTGCCAGCAGCCAATCGGACAGGTCTTCTTATGGCTACACCTTC.

The chain is built from TRBV4-1 and TRBJ2-1; D is unresolved. The CDR3 consists of 13 residues. Germline lookup yields CDR1 MGHRA and CDR2 YSYEKL. Deletions cut 1 base from V and 4 bases from J, with 5 bases between. The CDR3 protein is CASSQARYNEQFF. CDR3 coding DNA: TGCGCCAGCAGCCAAGCTAGGTACAATGAGCAGTTCTTC.

In DNA, the CDR3 is TGCAGCGCTGGCCCGGGACAGCCAGAGACCCAGTACTTC. As protein: CSAGPGQPETQYF. The chain couples TRBV29-1 to TRBJ2-5, with 7 positions matching TRBD1. There are 13 residues in the CDR3. Germline loops: CDR1 SQVTM, CDR2 ANQGSEA. The trim removed 7 bases at V and 4 bases at J, leaving 9 bases unmatched.

This clone was recorded only once. V usage is TRBV5-4 and J usage is TRBJ1-2; 10 nucleotides line up with TRBD1. Looked up from germline, CDR1 is SGHNT and CDR2 is YYREEE (reference sequence). The CDR3 totals 14 residues. V lost 4 bases, J lost 8 bases, and 8 bases stayed unmatched. The CDR3 here is CASSPETGGLGYTF. The CDR3 DNA is TGTGCCAGCAGCCCCGAGACAGGGGGCCTGGGCTACACCTTC.

The chain recombines TRBV13 with TRBJ1-1; D unclear. Per germline, CDR1 PRHDT and CDR2 FYEKMQ (reference sequence). The CDR3 runs 13 residues. With 1 base removed from V and 2 bases from J, the gap between germline ends came to 5 bases. CDR3 nucleotides: TGTGCCAGCAGCTTAGATTATAACACTGAAGCTTTCTTT. This codes for CASSLDYNTEAFF.

The rearrangement joins TRBV7-3 to TRBJ2-1; D possibly corresponds to TRBD2 (6 bases). The CDR3 contains 17 residues. V lost 4 bases to trimming and J lost 0 bases, with 16 bases between them. Germline V gene lookup returns CDR1 SGHTA and CDR2 FQGTGA. The CDR3 is CASSYDPLASSYNEQFF. As DNA, the CDR3 is TGTGCCAGCAGCTATGACCCTCTAGCGAGCTCCTACAATGAGCAGTTCTTC.

This clone has more than one count but fewer than ten. The gene calls are TRBV29-1 and TRBJ1-1; D ambiguous. The CDR3 runs to 13 residues. CDR1 and CDR2 from the germline V gene are SQVTM and ANQGSEA. The V end was cut by 0 bases, the J end by 3 bases, with 8 bases between. CDR3 loop: CSVEDKLYTEAFF. In DNA form, the CDR3 reads TGCAGCGTTGAAGATAAGCTATACACTGAAGCTTTCTTT.

The genes are TRBV29-1 and TRBJ2-4; D is ambiguous. Looked up from germline, CDR1 is SQVTM and CDR2 is ANQGSEA. Trimming took 7 bases from V and 0 from J, leaving 7 bases between them. This CDR3 contains 12 residues. The CDR3 reads CSGRLAKNIQYF. CDR3 bases: TGCAGCGGCAGGTTAGCCAAAAACATTCAGTACTTC.

J is TRBJ2-6 and V is TRBV21-1; TRBD2 is taken as the D call from the table, unchecked against the DNA. TRBV21-1 is a listed pseudogene. CDR3 length: 15 amino acids. The CDR3 DNA is TGTGCCAGCAGCGAGGGTTGGCGTGGGGCCAACGTCCTGACTTTC. As protein: CASSEGWRGANVLTF.

This clone was counted between two and nine times. This chain links TRBV10-2 with TRBJ2-2; 8 nucleotides line up with TRBD2. Looked up from germline, CDR1 is WSHSY and CDR2 is SAAADI. J was trimmed by 7 bases and V by 5 bases; bases with no gene match: 9. The CDR3 extends over 15 amino acids. For the CDR3, the DNA is TGCGCCAGCAGTCAGAACGGGGGGGTCGGCGGGGAGCTGTTTTTT. Amino acids: CASSQNGGVGGELFF.

The chain couples TRBV10-3 to TRBJ2-7; the match to TRBD2 covers 10 bases. This CDR3 has 15 amino acids. The trim removed 5 bases at V and 4 bases at J, leaving 8 bases unmatched. Germline assignment: CDR1 ENHRY and CDR2 SYGVKD. The CDR3 sequence: CAISPGVAGGYEQYF. The DNA for the CDR3 is TGTGCCATCAGTCCCGGGGTAGCGGGAGGATACGAGCAGTACTTC.

The V gene is TRBV7-2, the J gene TRBJ1-1; 8 nucleotides match TRBD1. Unmatched junction bases numbered 6, after V lost 5 bases and J lost 4 bases. The germline CDR1 and CDR2 sequences are SGHTA and FQGNSA. The CDR3 is made up of 14 amino acids. The CDR3 nucleotides read TGTGCCAGCAGCGTTACAGGGGGGGGCACTGAAGCTTTCTTT. This encodes CASSVTGGGTEAFF.

The chain uses TRBV6-5 and TRBJ1-5; D perhaps matches TRBD1 (5 bases). The V gene lost 4 bases and the J gene lost 9 bases, with 13 bases spanning the gap. CDR1 is MNHEY, CDR2 SVGAGI, per germline. The CDR3 sequence is 13 residues long. The DNA for the CDR3 is TGTGCCAGCAGTTCAGGGTTCCGGCGGCCCCAGCATTTT. Its protein is CASSSGFRRPQHF.

The chain couples TRBV18 to TRBJ1-4; D perhaps matches TRBD1 (6 bases). The CDR3 totals 13 residues. With 3 bases removed from V and 14 bases from J, the gap between germline ends came to 16 bases. Germline V gene data show CDR1 as KGHSH and CDR2 as LQKENI. This CDR3 is CASSPPGDVKLFF. The CDR3 nucleotides read TGTGCCAGCTCACCCCCAGGGGACGTAAAGCTGTTTTTT.

This clone was seen only a few times. For the CDR3, the DNA is TGTGCCATCAGTGAGTTTTCGGGGATCCAAGAGACCCAGTACTTC. Translating gives CAISEFSGIQETQYF. J is TRBJ2-5 and V is TRBV10-3; perhaps TRBD2 as D (5 bases). This CDR3 is built from 15 residues. Germline V gives CDR1 ENHRY, CDR2 SYGVKD. V was pared by 1 base and J by 1 base, with 10 bases between.

In its sample, this clone was seen once. This chain connects TRBV7-8 to TRBJ2-7, with D possibly matching TRBD2 (6 bases). Trimming took off 0 bases at V and 1 base at J, with 7 bases between the two ends. CDR3 length: 14 amino acids. Per the germline V gene, CDR1 is SGHVS and CDR2 is FQNEAQ. The CDR3 here is CASSLASGSYEQYF. DNA of the CDR3: TGTGCCAGCAGCTTAGCTAGCGGTTCCTACGAGCAGTACTTC.

This clone occurred once. The chain recombines TRBV11-2 with TRBJ2-5; 10 positions agree with TRBD1. Germline V CDR1 and CDR2: SGHAT, FQNNGV. After removal of 4 bases from V and 5 bases from J, the junction contained 7 bases not matched to a gene. The CDR3 contains 15 residues. CDR3 residues: CASSWTGGFLETQYF. CDR3 nucleotide sequence: TGTGCCAGCAGCTGGACAGGGGGTTTCCTTGAGACCCAGTACTTC.

In its sample, this clone was seen a few times. This chain uses TRBV6-1 with TRBJ2-3, with D tentatively TRBD1 (6 bases). Germline assignment: CDR1 MNHNS and CDR2 SASEGT. The ends were cut back, 5 bases at V and 2 bases at J, with 8 bases in the middle. This CDR3 region has 13 residues. As DNA, the CDR3 is TGTGCCAGCAGTTGGGACAACACAGATACGCAGTATTTT. It codes for CASSWDNTDTQYF.

This chain connects TRBV6-1 to TRBJ1-5; D ambiguous. The germline gives CDR1 MNHNS, CDR2 SASEGT. Deletions cut 7 bases from V and 2 bases from J, with 9 bases between. This CDR3 is built from 13 residues. CDR3 in DNA: TGTGCCAGCAAGGAGGTGGGCAATCAGCCCCAGCATTTT. Amino acid sequence: CASKEVGNQPQHF.

The V call is TRBV7-2, the J call TRBJ2-5; 8 bases fit TRBD2. The CDR3 length is 13 residues. J gave up 2 bases and V 7 bases, and 3 bases lay outside the gene matches. The germline V gene has CDR1 SGHTA and CDR2 FQGNSA. The CDR3 bases are TGTGCCAGCAAAGCGGGAGCACAAGAGACCCAGTACTTC. This codes for CASKAGAQETQYF. The full variable domain, its missing parts supplied by reference TRBV7-2 and TRBJ2-5, is GAGVSQSPSNKVTEKGKDVELRCDPISGHTALYWYRQSLGQGLEFLIYFQGNSAPDKSGLPSDRFSAERTGGSVSTLTIQRTQQEDSAVYLCASKAGAQETQYFGPGTRLLVL.

This clone was seen a few times. The V call is TRBV5-1, the J call TRBJ1-1; 9 bases agree with TRBD1. Germline CDR1 reads SGHRS; CDR2 reads YFSETQ. The CDR3 runs 13 residues. V trimming: 2 bases; J trimming: 5 bases; junction bases outside the gene matches: 1. CDR3 coding DNA: TGCGCCAGCAGCTTTGACAGGGGGACTGAAGCTTTCTTT. Encoded protein: CASSFDRGTEAFF.

The chain links TRBV5-5 to TRBJ2-2, with D possibly TRBD2 on 6 matching bases. V was pared by 0 bases and J by 7 bases, with 16 bases between. Germline V gene sequence: CDR1 SGHKS, CDR2 YYEKEE (reference sequence). This CDR3 contains 16 residues. Here the CDR3 DNA reads TGTGCCAGCAGCTTGGGGGCGGGGCGCCACGGCGGGGAGCTGTTTTTT. Translating it yields CASSLGAGRHGGELFF.

V gene TRBV2 combines with J gene TRBJ2-3; 12 bases line up with TRBD2. V shed 5 bases and J 5 bases; nucleotides not matched to a gene: 5. The length of the CDR3 is 15 residues. Germline loops: CDR1 SNHLY, CDR2 FYNNEI. The CDR3 sequence: CASSLAGGLRDTQYF. In DNA form, the CDR3 reads TGTGCCAGCAGTCTAGCGGGGGGGCTACGAGATACGCAGTATTTT.